Listed below are T cell receptor beta chains from one sample, sequenced in a study of shared clonotypes between healthy human individuals. Generated by immunoSEQ multiplex PCR, the TCRdb table keeps only in-frame clones and is missing some. Of approximately 1.4 million clones detected, around 98% appear once; the ten largest clones hold about 0.42%. The sequenced material came from naive CD4+ T cells sorted from blood. The receptors shown here come from a man aged 25-45 years in good health. The CDR3 runs from the conserved cysteine through the conserved F or W.

TRBV2,19,CASRLGQARAGSDGVSYTF
TRBV2,17,CASSESVAQGASYEQYF
TRBV7-6,15,CASSPRTGNTGELFF
TRBV7-9,16,CASSPRTGGTPYEQYF
TRBV6-5,12,CVRGDRGYEQYF
TRBV4-3,15,CASSRTSGSPYEQFF
TRBV11-2,13,CASSLRSADTQYF
TRBV6-1,15,CASCSRGLHTGELFF
TRBV28,13,CASSLLLGNEQYF
TRBV6-5,14,CASKTGVSYNEQFF
TRBV18,18,CASSRPSVVGGGTDTQYF
TRBV6-1,13,CASSEAGGIGYTF
TRBV10-3,16,CAISESSGGPSYEQYF
TRBV18,13,CASSPTTGTEAFF
TRBV21-1,19,CASSKRPGQGRGNLETQYF
TRBV6-5,14,CASSYFGQGSIQYF
TRBV7-6,13,CASSASSGNTIYF
TRBV18,14,CASSRTGQGDGYTF
TRBV18,14,CASSPTPGDTEAFF
TRBV29-1,12,CSVAGQEVRAFF
TRBV9,16,CASSRTLAVSTDTQYF
TRBV5-6,16,CASSLGPRNSGNTIYF
TRBV10-1,14,CASSDEGAKGELFF
TRBV29-1,14,CSESDLTSNEKLFF
TRBV5-8,14,CASSLGGKDQPQHF
TRBV7-8,20,CASSLRHAPGLAGGKETQYF
TRBV7-6,8,CAPGELFF
TRBV18,18,CASSRAGTSLIIYNEQFF
TRBV5-1,13,CASSFGDGETQYF
TRBV4-3,15,CASSQEIQVDSPLHF
TRBV12-5,13,CASGLARWGTQYF
TRBV2,17,CASRERRTGTPEGEQYF
TRBV11-2,14,CASSLIRVSYEQYF
TRBV5-4,15,CAGSVTGVRTDTQYF
TRBV5-5,14,CASSQDRGRAEAFF
TRBV5-1,15,CASSGDRDSLYEQYF
TRBV18,13,CASSPSTVEEQYF
TRBV5-1,16,CASSWTGTGAYNEQFF
TRBV18,14,CASSLGQGSVEQFF